The 22 T cell receptor beta chains reported below all come from one sample, sequenced in a study of blood T cell repertoires in COVID-19. Using immunoSEQ multiplex PCR, the repertoire was profiled, and TCRdb retains in-frame clones only, with some absent. Of some 110,000 clones in the sample, approximately 80% were seen once. Material: peripheral blood. The receptors here all came from a woman between 65 and 79 years old with acute or convalescent COVID-19.

The rearrangement joins TRBV5-6 to TRBJ2-3, with 9 positions matching TRBD1. The V gene's germline CDR1 is SGHDT and CDR2 YYEEEE. The trim removed 4 bases at V and 2 bases at J, leaving 5 bases unmatched. The CDR3 totals 15 residues. The CDR3 sequence is CASSKGQGSTDTQYF. The CDR3 DNA follows: TGTGCCAGCAGCAAGGGACAGGGATCCACAGATACGCAGTATTTT.

V and J are TRBV7-2 and TRBJ2-1, with no clear D. The V and J ends lost 3 bases and 6 bases respectively, with 15 bases between them. Germline loops: CDR1 SGHTA, CDR2 FQGNSA. The CDR3 runs 15 residues. The CDR3 loop reads CASSFEGRKSNEQFF. CDR3 DNA sequence: TGTGCCAGCAGCTTCGAAGGCAGGAAAAGCAATGAGCAGTTCTTC.

The chain carries TRBV29-1 and TRBJ1-2; the D gene is possibly TRBD1 (6 bases). Between the trimmed V and J ends, which lost 1 base and 1 base, there was a span of 13 bases. Germline V gene data show CDR1 as SQVTM and CDR2 as ANQGSEA. This CDR3 region has 15 residues. CDR3 protein: CSVEGERGSNYGYTF. The CDR3 DNA reads TGCAGCGTTGAAGGTGAAAGGGGGAGTAACTATGGCTACACCTTC.

For this clone: One junction end does not reproduce the germline sequence, and a read error may be involved. V gene TRBV10-1 combines with J gene TRBJ2-7; TRBD2 might be the D (6 bases). The CDR3 sequence is 14 residues long. Germline values: CDR1 WNHNN, CDR2 SYGVQD (reference sequence). CDR3 amino acids: CASSESGDSALPHF. CDR3 in DNA: TGCGCCAGCAGTGAGTCTGGGGACTCTGCACTACCCCACTTC.

In DNA form, the CDR3 reads TGTGCCACCCGCTCAGGGCGCTTCACTGAAGCTTTCTTT. This encodes CATRSGRFTEAFF. V and J are TRBV27 and TRBJ1-1; possible D gene TRBD1, 5 bases. Trimming cost V 10 bases and J 4 bases, with 16 bases left between them. Germline V lookup: CDR1 MNHEY, CDR2 SMNVEV (reference sequence). CDR3 length: 13 residues.

The chain employs TRBV18 and TRBJ2-7, with 11 bases that match TRBD1. The length of the CDR3 is 16 residues. CDR1 KGHSH and CDR2 LQKENI come from the germline V gene. V shed 6 bases, J shed 6 bases, and the junction held 13 bases outside the gene matches. The CDR3 bases are TGTGCCAGCTCGGCATTACTCATGGGACAGGGGGTCGAGCAGTACTTC. Translated, it gives CASSALLMGQGVEQYF.

This chain uses TRBV5-1 with TRBJ2-1; D is perhaps TRBD1 (6 bases). The CDR3 runs to 14 residues. The V gene's germline CDR1 is SGHRS and CDR2 YFSETQ. V lost 3 bases and J lost 8, with 15 bases in between. CDR3 in amino acids: CASSSQQGGDEQFF. DNA of the CDR3: TGCGCCAGCAGCTCCCAACAGGGTGGGGATGAGCAGTTCTTC.

This chain uses TRBV2 with TRBJ2-3; D is undetermined. V was clipped by 2 bases and J by 6 bases, with 18 bases between them. There are 16 residues in the CDR3. Germline V gene data show CDR1 as SNHLY and CDR2 as FYNNEI. In DNA form, the CDR3 reads TGTGCCAGCAGTGAATCAAGGTCGGGTGATGGGGATACGCAGTATTTT. This gives the protein CASSESRSGDGDTQYF.

The chain couples TRBV10-3 to TRBJ2-1; 15 bases agree with TRBD2. The trim removed 8 bases at V and 1 base at J, leaving 6 bases unmatched. This CDR3 comprises 17 residues. Per the germline V gene, CDR1 is ENHRY and CDR2 is SYGVKD. CDR3 DNA sequence: TGTGCCATCGGACTAGCGGGAGGGGAAAGATCCTACAATGAGCAGTTCTTC. Protein sequence: CAIGLAGGERSYNEQFF.

V is TRBV19 and J is TRBJ2-7, with 8 bases matching TRBD2. The CDR3 is 16 amino acids. Germline values: CDR1 LNHDA, CDR2 SQIVND (reference sequence). J gave up 3 bases and V 6 bases, and 13 bases lay outside the gene matches. CDR3 loop: CASSPPGLAKFYEQYF. The CDR3 region has the DNA TGTGCCAGTAGCCCTCCCGGACTAGCTAAGTTCTACGAGCAGTACTTC.

The genes are TRBV3-1 (or the pseudogene TRBV3-2) and TRBJ2-5; 11 bases are a match to TRBD1. CDR1 and CDR2 (germline): LGHDT, YNNKEL (reference sequence). This CDR3 spans 15 amino acids. V shed 4 bases, J shed 5 bases, and the junction held 6 bases outside the gene matches. Here the CDR3 DNA reads TGTGCCAGCAGCCTTAGGACAGGGGGCGGGGAGACCCAGTACTTC. It yields the protein CASSLRTGGGETQYF.

This clone was seen only a few times. CDR3 residues: CASSQILAGVSLGEQFF. In DNA form, the CDR3 reads TGCGCCAGCAGCCAAATACTAGCGGGAGTTAGCTTAGGTGAGCAGTTCTTC. V is TRBV4-1 and J is TRBJ2-1; TRBD2 matches 11 bases. V was pared by 2 bases and J by 9 bases, with 12 bases of the junction left unmatched. This CDR3 has 17 amino acids. Germline-derived CDR1 and CDR2 are MGHRA and YSYEKL.

The chain couples TRBV5-4 to TRBJ1-6; no definite D call. The CDR3 is made up of 13 amino acids. Germline assignment: CDR1 SGHNT and CDR2 YYREEE (reference sequence). The germline V and J ends were trimmed by 0 bases and 12 bases, with 10 bases remaining between them. CDR3 DNA: TGTGCCAGCAGCTTGGTTCCGCGGGGACCCCTCCACTTT. Translated: CASSLVPRGPLHF.

The chain joins TRBV27 to TRBJ2-7, with D perhaps matching TRBD2 (6 bases). The germline V gene has CDR1 MNHEY and CDR2 SMNVEV (reference sequence). CDR3 size: 14 residues. Deletions cut 6 bases from V and 2 bases from J, with 14 bases between. The CDR3 region has the DNA TGTGCCAGCAGGGGGAGCGGGCGACCCTACGAGCAGTACTTC. It translates to CASRGSGRPYEQYF.

This clone was picked up one time. The V gene is TRBV6-2 or TRBV6-3, the J gene TRBJ1-1; a weak D match, TRBD1 (6 bases). CDR1 and CDR2 from the germline V gene are MNHEY and SVGEGT. CDR3 length equals 15 residues. Trimming stripped 5 bases from V and 1 base from J, with 14 bases between. The CDR3 bases are TGTGCCAGCAGTCGCGGAAAGACAGGGAACACTGAAGCTTTCTTT. Protein sequence: CASSRGKTGNTEAFF.

V and J are TRBV5-4 and TRBJ2-7; 7 nucleotides line up with TRBD2. The CDR3 is 16 residues long. CDR1 SGHNT and CDR2 YYREEE come from the germline V gene (reference sequence). Trimming at V came to 1 base and at J to 1 base, leaving 8 bases not matched to a gene. CDR3: CASSLWASGISYEQYF. The CDR3 DNA follows: TGTGCCAGCAGCTTGTGGGCTAGCGGAATATCCTACGAGCAGTACTTC.

This chain joins TRBV28 and TRBJ2-1; 7 bases align to TRBD1. CDR1 and CDR2 (germline): MDHEN, SYDVKM. The CDR3 spans 14 residues. The ends lost 6 bases at V and 9 bases at J; junction bases unmatched: 11. The CDR3 nucleotides read TGTGCCAGCAGCGACAGGGCTGCGAAGACTGAGCAGTTCTTC. It yields the protein CASSDRAAKTEQFF.

The genes are TRBV14 and TRBJ1-6; possibly TRBD1 for D (6 bases). There are 18 residues in the CDR3. Trimming removed 0 bases at V and 9 bases at J, with 21 bases between. From germline, CDR1 is SGHDN and CDR2 FVKESK. The CDR3 protein is CASSQDSAGAGFLSPLHF. Here the CDR3 DNA reads TGTGCCAGCAGCCAAGATTCGGCAGGGGCCGGCTTTCTTTCACCCCTCCACTTT.

The chain has TRBV10-3 and TRBJ2-7; the match to TRBD2 covers 7 bases. In germline, CDR1 is ENHRY, CDR2 SYGVKD. This CDR3 has 15 residues. J gave up 0 bases and V 2 bases, and 4 bases lay outside the gene matches. The CDR3 protein is CAISEEASGSYEQYF. As DNA, the CDR3 is TGTGCCATCAGTGAGGAGGCTAGCGGCTCCTACGAGCAGTACTTC.

This chain connects TRBV5-1 to TRBJ1-2; 7 bases are a match to TRBD1. This CDR3 is 15 amino acids long. The ends lost 2 bases at V and 2 bases at J; junction bases unmatched: 6. The germline CDR1 and CDR2 sequences are SGHRS and YFSETQ. CDR3 loop: CASSFGTDPNYGYTF. The CDR3 DNA reads as TGCGCCAGCAGCTTTGGGACAGATCCAAACTATGGCTACACCTTC.

This CDR3 reads CASVSLNRGGNQPQHF. The CDR3 DNA follows: TGTGCCAGCGTTAGCTTAAACAGGGGGGGGAATCAGCCCCAGCATTTT. The J gene is TRBJ1-5, the V gene TRBV28; 8 nucleotides match TRBD1. Per the germline V gene, CDR1 is MDHEN and CDR2 is SYDVKM. Unmatched junction bases numbered 13, after V lost 8 bases and J lost 4 bases. The CDR3 consists of 16 residues.

The V and J genes are TRBV2 and TRBJ1-4, with 7 bases fitting TRBD1. The V gene's germline CDR1 is SNHLY and CDR2 FYNNEI. V trimming: 8 bases; J trimming: 11 bases; junction bases outside the gene matches: 17. This CDR3 has 15 residues. The CDR3 loop reads CASRISGTASGKLFF. As DNA, the CDR3 is TGTGCCAGCCGAATCTCTGGGACAGCCTCCGGGAAACTGTTTTTT.